The entry below describes one T cell receptor beta chain. Antigen specificity is unknown. This entry is derived from a study of beta chain features in type 1 diabetes. Broader study findings: For patients and controls alike, PCR might favor shorter templates to the same degree.

The V end was cut by 7 bases, the J end by 9 bases, with 16 bases between. Per the germline V gene, CDR1 is MNHEY and CDR2 is SMNVEV (reference sequence). The length of the CDR3 is 13 residues. The entirety of the isolated RNA underwent reverse transcription, so expressed TCRB transcripts were sequenced. Profiling relied on immunoSEQ multiplex PCR, and the TCRdb table lists in-frame clones only, not all of them. The sample comprises fewer than 650,000 clones, around 15% of which are singletons, and 0.09% to 0.095% rests with the top ten. The TCR sequence derives from a man younger than 30 in good health. This chain links TRBV27 with TRBJ2-1; either TRBD1 or TRBD2 may fit D (6 bases each). Source material: naive CD4+ T cells from blood. The CDR3 loop is CASTFPGAREQFF. The CDR3, as DNA: TGTGCCAGCACCTTCCCGGGGGCGCGTGAGCAGTTCTTC.